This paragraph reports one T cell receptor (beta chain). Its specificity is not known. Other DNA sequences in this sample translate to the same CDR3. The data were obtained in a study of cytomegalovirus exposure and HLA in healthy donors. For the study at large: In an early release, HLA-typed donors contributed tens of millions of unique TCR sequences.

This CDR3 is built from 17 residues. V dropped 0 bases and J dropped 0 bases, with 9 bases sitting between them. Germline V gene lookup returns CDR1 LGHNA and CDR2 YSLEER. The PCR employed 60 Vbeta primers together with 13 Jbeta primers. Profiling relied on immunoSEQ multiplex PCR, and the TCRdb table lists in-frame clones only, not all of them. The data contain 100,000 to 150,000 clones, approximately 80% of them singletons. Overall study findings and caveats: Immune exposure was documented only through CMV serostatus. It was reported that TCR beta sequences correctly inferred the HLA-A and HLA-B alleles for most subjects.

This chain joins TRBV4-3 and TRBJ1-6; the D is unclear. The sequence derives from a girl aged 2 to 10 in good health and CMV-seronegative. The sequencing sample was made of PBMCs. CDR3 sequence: CASSQDNSLSYNSPLHF. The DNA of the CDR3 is TGCGCCAGCAGCCAAGATAACAGCCTCTCCTATAATTCACCCCTCCACTTT.